These 2 T cell receptor beta chains were sequenced from one sample in a study of T cell responses to AZD1222 COVID-19 vaccine. TCRdb's table, derived via immunoSEQ multiplex PCR, lists solely in-frame clones and lacks some. In the table there are roughly 60,000 clones, 65% to 80% of which are singletons. The sample was peripheral blood, taken 28 days after the second AZD1222 dose. The source of these receptors is an adult who received the AZD1222 COVID-19 vaccine.

The chain recombines TRBV19 with TRBJ1-2, with a weak D call TRBD1 (6 bases). Per germline, CDR1 LNHDA and CDR2 SQIVND (reference sequence). The CDR3 consists of 14 residues. V was trimmed by 1 base and J by 6 bases, leaving 12 bases between them. The CDR3 bases are TGTGCCAGTAGTATAGCTGACAGGCTGCATGGCTACACCTTC. The encoded protein is CASSIADRLHGYTF.

The chain joins TRBV28 to TRBJ1-1; D not resolved. Germline V gene lookup returns CDR1 MDHEN and CDR2 SYDVKM. The CDR3 extends over 14 amino acids. Trimming cost V 6 bases and J 0 bases, with 11 bases left between them. The CDR3 DNA reads as TGTGCCAGCAGCCCTCCGACGGTGAACACTGAAGCTTTCTTT. This sequence encodes CASSPPTVNTEAFF. The entire variable domain, with the rest obtained from reference TRBV28 and TRBJ1-1, is as follows: DVKVTQSSRYLVKRTGEKVFLECVQDMDHENMFWYRQDPGLGLRLIYFSYDVKMKEKGDIPEGYSVSREKKERFSLILESASTNQTSMYLCASSPPTVNTEAFFGQGTRLTVV.